A selection of T cell receptor beta chains follows, all from one sample in a study of T-cell memory formation after mild COVID-19. In TCRdb, the 5' RACE reads were re-called with MiXCR into one record per CDR3 protein. The table lists some 450,000 distinct CDR3 sequences, roughly 18% of them singletons, with about 22% in the top ten. The source material was PBMCs or a T cell subset sorted from them (not recorded which). The receptors here all came from a man between 18 and 35 years old who had mild COVID-19 (a few samples of this study predate the infection). Cell type and time point are not known. Each CDR3 is given with its conserved first and last residue. A D gene is named only where the DNA matches it firmly. Where a row states a size, it is once, few, many or the class of an expanded clone; other rows omit it.

clone_size: few; j_call: TRBJ1-2; v_call: TRBV20-1; d_call: TRBD1; cdr3_nt: TGCAGTGCCCAAGCAGGGGGGCGTGCCTATGGCTACACCTTC; cdr3_aa: CSAQAGGRAYGYTF
clone_size: few; j_call: TRBJ2-1; v_call: TRBV7-9; d_call: NA; cdr3_nt: TGTGCCAGCAGCCCGGCAGAGGGGGACAATGAGCAGTTCTTC; cdr3_aa: CASSPAEGDNEQFF
clone_size: NA; j_call: TRBJ2-3; v_call: TRBV6-5; d_call: TRBD2; cdr3_nt: TGTGCCAGCAGTTACCCGGCTAGCGGGGGGGCTAGCACAGATACGCAGTATTTT; cdr3_aa: CASSYPASGGASTDTQYF
clone_size: many; j_call: TRBJ2-5; v_call: TRBV24-1; d_call: TRBD2; cdr3_nt: TGTGCCACCAGTCCTAGCGGGGTAGAGACCCAGTACTTC; cdr3_aa: CATSPSGVETQYF
clone_size: NA; j_call: TRBJ1-5; v_call: TRBV6-2/TRBV6-3; d_call: NA; cdr3_nt: TGTGCCAGCAGTTTCGACCCGCACGGGGGCAATCAGCCCCAGCATTTT; cdr3_aa: CASSFDPHGGNQPQHF
clone_size: few; j_call: TRBJ1-1; v_call: TRBV7-2; d_call: NA; cdr3_nt: TGTGCCAGCAGCCCCACCCGGGCCACTGAAGCTTTCTTT; cdr3_aa: CASSPTRATEAFF
clone_size: few; j_call: TRBJ1-2; v_call: TRBV20-1; d_call: NA; cdr3_nt: TGCAGTGCAAGCGGGATCTATGGCTACACCTTC; cdr3_aa: CSASGIYGYTF
clone_size: many; j_call: TRBJ2-2; v_call: TRBV5-1; d_call: TRBD1; cdr3_nt: TGTGCCAGCAGCTCGGGACAGGGGGGCACCGGGGAGCTGTTTTTT; cdr3_aa: CASSSGQGGTGELFF
clone_size: many; j_call: TRBJ1-1; v_call: TRBV7-8; d_call: NA; cdr3_nt: TGTGCCAGCAGCTTACCCATGAACACTGAAGCTTTCTTT; cdr3_aa: CASSLPMNTEAFF
clone_size: few; j_call: TRBJ2-2; v_call: TRBV7-7; d_call: NA; cdr3_nt: TGTGCCAGCAGCGCCGTAGGGTCCGGCGGGGAGCTGTTTTTT; cdr3_aa: CASSAVGSGGELFF
clone_size: few; j_call: TRBJ2-6; v_call: TRBV27; d_call: NA; cdr3_nt: TGTGCCAGCAGTTTAGTCTTCCAGGGCTCTGGGGCCAACGTCCTGACTTTC; cdr3_aa: CASSLVFQGSGANVLTF
clone_size: few; j_call: TRBJ2-3; v_call: TRBV19; d_call: TRBD2; cdr3_nt: TGTGCCAGTAGTCCGCAAGAGGGACTAGCGGGGTATACGCAGTATTTT; cdr3_aa: CASSPQEGLAGYTQYF
clone_size: many; j_call: TRBJ2-7; v_call: TRBV7-6; d_call: TRBD2; cdr3_nt: TGTGCCAGCAGCTCTCAGCGGGGGGGCCTCAACGAGCAGTACTTC; cdr3_aa: CASSSQRGGLNEQYF
clone_size: NA; j_call: TRBJ1-6; v_call: TRBV3-1; d_call: NA; cdr3_nt: TGTGCCAGCAGCCAAGATCGCTCCTGGGGGTCCAATTCACCCCTCCACTTT; cdr3_aa: CASSQDRSWGSNSPLHF
clone_size: NA; j_call: TRBJ2-2; v_call: TRBV2; d_call: NA; cdr3_nt: TGTGCCAGCAGTGATCTCGGCGGGCAGGGAGGAACCGGGGAGCTGTTTTTT; cdr3_aa: CASSDLGGQGGTGELFF
clone_size: few; j_call: TRBJ2-5; v_call: TRBV7-2; d_call: NA; cdr3_nt: TGTGCCAGCAGCTTCGACAGGTCTACGGAGACCCAGTACTTC; cdr3_aa: CASSFDRSTETQYF
clone_size: NA; j_call: TRBJ2-2; v_call: TRBV4-2; d_call: NA; cdr3_nt: TGTGCCAGCAGCCCTCGGGACCACCAGAACACCGGGGAGCTGTTTTTT; cdr3_aa: CASSPRDHQNTGELFF
clone_size: NA; j_call: TRBJ2-7; v_call: TRBV6-2/TRBV6-3; d_call: NA; cdr3_nt: TGTGCCAGCAGTTACTCCGGAGGAGGCCACGAGCAGTACTTC; cdr3_aa: CASSYSGGGHEQYF
clone_size: few; j_call: TRBJ2-5; v_call: TRBV12-3/TRBV12-4; d_call: NA; cdr3_nt: TGTGCCAGCAGGAGGCTAGCGGAGACCCAGTACTTC; cdr3_aa: CASRRLAETQYF
clone_size: many; j_call: TRBJ1-5; v_call: TRBV4-3; d_call: NA; cdr3_nt: TGCGCCAGCAGCCAAGATCCAGGCGTTCAGCCCCAGCATTTT; cdr3_aa: CASSQDPGVQPQHF
clone_size: few; j_call: TRBJ1-5; v_call: TRBV5-6; d_call: TRBD1; cdr3_nt: TGTGCCAGCAGCTTGGGGGGACAGAAGAATCAGCCCCAGCATTTT; cdr3_aa: CASSLGGQKNQPQHF
clone_size: NA; j_call: TRBJ2-7; v_call: TRBV6-2/TRBV6-3; d_call: NA; cdr3_nt: TGTGCCAGCACTCAAAGAGGATCCGAGCAGTACTTC; cdr3_aa: CASTQRGSEQYF
clone_size: NA; j_call: TRBJ1-1; v_call: TRBV6-1; d_call: NA; cdr3_nt: TGTGCCAGCAGTGAAATCGGCCGGCAAATGAACACTGAAGCTTTCTTT; cdr3_aa: CASSEIGRQMNTEAFF
clone_size: NA; j_call: TRBJ2-3; v_call: TRBV6-5; d_call: NA; cdr3_nt: TGTGCCAGCAGTTACTCGGTTAGCGCAGATACGCAGTATTTT; cdr3_aa: CASSYSVSADTQYF
clone_size: NA; j_call: TRBJ1-3; v_call: TRBV2; d_call: NA; cdr3_nt: TGTGCCAGCAGAATGGACAGCTCTGGAAACACCATATATTTT; cdr3_aa: CASRMDSSGNTIYF
clone_size: NA; j_call: TRBJ1-2; v_call: TRBV7-6; d_call: NA; cdr3_nt: TGTGCCAGCAGCCCGGGGGGGAGCTATGGCTACACCTTC; cdr3_aa: CASSPGGSYGYTF
clone_size: few; j_call: TRBJ2-3; v_call: TRBV14; d_call: TRBD1; cdr3_nt: TGTGCCAGCAGCCATCGCGGCAGGGGGCGAGATACGCAGTATTTT; cdr3_aa: CASSHRGRGRDTQYF
clone_size: NA; j_call: TRBJ1-6; v_call: TRBV6-6; d_call: NA; cdr3_nt: TGTGCCAGCAGCAGGTCACCTACCTATAATTCACCCCTCCACTTT; cdr3_aa: CASSRSPTYNSPLHF
clone_size: NA; j_call: TRBJ2-3; v_call: TRBV7-3; d_call: NA; cdr3_nt: TGTGCCAGCAGCTTATTCGAGGGCGCAGATACGCAGTATTTT; cdr3_aa: CASSLFEGADTQYF
clone_size: few; j_call: TRBJ2-7; v_call: TRBV7-3; d_call: NA; cdr3_nt: TGTGCCAGCAGCCCCTACGAATCCTACGAGCAGTACTTC; cdr3_aa: CASSPYESYEQYF
clone_size: NA; j_call: TRBJ1-1; v_call: TRBV13; d_call: NA; cdr3_nt: TGTGCCAGCAGCTTAGGCCTACAGGGTAACCCTGAAGCTTTCTTT; cdr3_aa: CASSLGLQGNPEAFF
clone_size: few; j_call: TRBJ1-2; v_call: TRBV7-9; d_call: TRBD1; cdr3_nt: TGTGCCAGCAGCTCCCCGACAGGGGAGCGTGGCTACACCTTC; cdr3_aa: CASSSPTGERGYTF
clone_size: NA; j_call: TRBJ2-7; v_call: TRBV6-2/TRBV6-3; d_call: NA; cdr3_nt: TGTGCCAGCGCACGCTCCGTGACATCCTACGAGCAGTACTTC; cdr3_aa: CASARSVTSYEQYF
clone_size: few; j_call: TRBJ1-5; v_call: TRBV10-2; d_call: NA; cdr3_nt: TGCGCCAGCAGTGCCGGGCCGAATAATCAGCCCCAGCATTTT; cdr3_aa: CASSAGPNNQPQHF
clone_size: few; j_call: TRBJ1-1; v_call: TRBV4-1; d_call: NA; cdr3_nt: TGCGCCAGCAGCTCGCTGGGGGCAGCGAACACTGAAGCTTTCTTT; cdr3_aa: CASSSLGAANTEAFF
clone_size: NA; j_call: TRBJ2-3; v_call: TRBV5-1; d_call: NA; cdr3_nt: TGCGCCAGCAGCTCGCCCTCCGGTAGGTCCACCGGAAATACGCAGTATTTT; cdr3_aa: CASSSPSGRSTGNTQYF
clone_size: few; j_call: TRBJ1-3; v_call: TRBV7-2; d_call: NA; cdr3_nt: TGTGCCAGCAGCTCGTTTGACGGGCAGGGGCCTTCGGGAAACACCATATATTTT; cdr3_aa: CASSSFDGQGPSGNTIYF
clone_size: NA; j_call: TRBJ2-1; v_call: TRBV7-2; d_call: TRBD2; cdr3_nt: TGTGCCAGCAGCGCGGGGGGGCTGGGTAATGAGCAGTTCTTC; cdr3_aa: CASSAGGLGNEQFF
clone_size: NA; j_call: TRBJ2-3; v_call: TRBV18; d_call: TRBD2; cdr3_nt: TGTGCCAGCTCACCACCGAGGACTAGCGGGGGGTTCACAGATACGCAGTATTTT; cdr3_aa: CASSPPRTSGGFTDTQYF
clone_size: few; j_call: TRBJ2-3; v_call: TRBV5-4; d_call: NA; cdr3_nt: TGTGCCAGCAGCCCCGGGACTTTACAGTATTTT; cdr3_aa: CASSPGTLQYF
clone_size: NA; j_call: TRBJ1-2; v_call: TRBV10-2; d_call: TRBD1; cdr3_nt: TGCGCCAGCAGTGAAACGACAGGGAATGGCTACACCTTC; cdr3_aa: CASSETTGNGYTF
clone_size: NA; j_call: TRBJ2-3; v_call: TRBV10-3; d_call: NA; cdr3_nt: TGTGCCATCAGTGGAGGGGGTTACCCTTCAGATACGCAGTATTTT; cdr3_aa: CAISGGGYPSDTQYF
clone_size: few; j_call: TRBJ1-2; v_call: TRBV6-5; d_call: TRBD1; cdr3_nt: TGTGCCAGCAGTTACTCGACAGGGGGGGCAGGTGGCTACACCTTC; cdr3_aa: CASSYSTGGAGGYTF
clone_size: few; j_call: TRBJ2-3; v_call: TRBV7-9; d_call: TRBD2; cdr3_nt: TGTGCCAGCAGCTTAGGACTAGCGGGAGATACGCAGTATTTT; cdr3_aa: CASSLGLAGDTQYF
clone_size: NA; j_call: TRBJ2-3; v_call: TRBV5-4; d_call: NA; cdr3_nt: TGTGCCACCTATCAGAGTGGCACAGATACGCAGTATTTT; cdr3_aa: CATYQSGTDTQYF
clone_size: NA; j_call: TRBJ2-2; v_call: TRBV30; d_call: TRBD1; cdr3_nt: TGTGCCTGGGGGACAGGGGCGGGCACCGGGGAGCTGTTTTTT; cdr3_aa: CAWGTGAGTGELFF
clone_size: few; j_call: TRBJ2-1; v_call: TRBV5-1; d_call: NA; cdr3_nt: TGCGCCAGCAGCTTGGATGGCAGGGGGGATGAGCAGTTCTTC; cdr3_aa: CASSLDGRGDEQFF
clone_size: NA; j_call: TRBJ2-1; v_call: TRBV7-3; d_call: NA; cdr3_nt: TGTGCCAGCAGCTTAATGCACCGGGACTTCCCCTACAATGAGCAGTTCTTC; cdr3_aa: CASSLMHRDFPYNEQFF
clone_size: NA; j_call: TRBJ1-1; v_call: TRBV15; d_call: NA; cdr3_nt: TGTGCCACCAGCAGGCAGGGTGGCACTGAAGCTTTCTTT; cdr3_aa: CATSRQGGTEAFF
clone_size: NA; j_call: TRBJ2-1; v_call: TRBV5-1; d_call: TRBD2; cdr3_nt: TGCGCCAGCAGCTCCACTAGCGGGCGGCAGTTCTTC; cdr3_aa: CASSSTSGRQFF
clone_size: NA; j_call: TRBJ2-3; v_call: TRBV12-3/TRBV12-4; d_call: TRBD2; cdr3_nt: TGTGCCAGCAGTTTAGAGGGGAGGGCAGATACGCAGTATTTT; cdr3_aa: CASSLEGRADTQYF
clone_size: NA; j_call: TRBJ2-1; v_call: TRBV4-1; d_call: NA; cdr3_nt: TGCGCCAGCAGCCGATGGGGCGATGAGCAGTTCTTC; cdr3_aa: CASSRWGDEQFF
clone_size: few; j_call: TRBJ1-6; v_call: TRBV7-7; d_call: NA; cdr3_nt: TGTGCTAGCAGCTTACCACCCGAGGGGTCCTATAATTCACCCCTCCACTTT; cdr3_aa: CASSLPPEGSYNSPLHF
clone_size: few; j_call: TRBJ2-1; v_call: TRBV10-3; d_call: NA; cdr3_nt: TGTGCCATCGCCGGAAGCAATGAGCAGTTCTTC; cdr3_aa: CAIAGSNEQFF
clone_size: NA; j_call: TRBJ2-5; v_call: TRBV5-1; d_call: NA; cdr3_nt: TGCGCCAGCAGCTTGGGTGCCTCCAAAGAGACCCAGTACTTC; cdr3_aa: CASSLGASKETQYF
clone_size: NA; j_call: TRBJ1-4; v_call: TRBV12-3/TRBV12-4; d_call: NA; cdr3_nt: TGTGCCAGCAGTCACTGGACAGCACCCCTATGGGAAAAACTGTTTTTT; cdr3_aa: CASSHWTAPLWEKLFF
clone_size: many; j_call: TRBJ1-4; v_call: TRBV27; d_call: TRBD1; cdr3_nt: TGTGCCAGCAGACTACAGGGGACGAATGAAAAACTGTTTTTT; cdr3_aa: CASRLQGTNEKLFF
clone_size: few; j_call: TRBJ2-3; v_call: TRBV5-1; d_call: NA; cdr3_nt: TGCGCCAGCAGCTCGGGAGTGGCAGGGGTCACAGATACGCAGTATTTT; cdr3_aa: CASSSGVAGVTDTQYF
clone_size: many; j_call: TRBJ2-3; v_call: TRBV7-2; d_call: NA; cdr3_nt: TGTGCCAGCAGCTTAGTGGACGGGAGCACAGATACGCAGTATTTT; cdr3_aa: CASSLVDGSTDTQYF
clone_size: few; j_call: TRBJ1-1; v_call: TRBV7-9; d_call: NA; cdr3_nt: TGTGCCAGCACCACGATACTCGAAGCTTTCTTT; cdr3_aa: CASTTILEAFF